This T cell receptor beta chain was profiled in a study of OX40 agonist ivuxolimab in advanced cancers. Describing the broader study: Ivuxolimab was a fully human IgG2 agonistic monoclonal antibody targeting the costimulatory receptor OX40 (CD134). Intravenous ivuxolimab was administered to patients every 2 weeks at six dose levels: 0.01, 0.1, 0.3, 1.5, 3 and 10 mg/kg. Of the 52 patients in dose escalation, 19 had hepatocellular carcinoma, some 15 had melanoma, 9 had renal cell carcinoma and 9 had head and neck cancer. In the dose-escalation cohort, 70% to 85% of patients were male, and the mean age was approximately 55 years, with a range of about 23 to 85. Patients were allowed to have had prior anti-PD-1, anti-PD-L1 or anti-CTLA-4 therapy, and approximately 39% of the dose-escalation patients had been treated with checkpoint inhibitors. Partial responses occurred in three dose-escalation patients: two with cutaneous melanoma and one with hepatocellular carcinoma. The point of sequencing TCRbeta in the periphery was to test whether ivuxolimab changed TCR sequence diversity and drove clonal T-cell expansion. The paper covers the monotherapy dose-escalation part of the phase I ivuxolimab trial, which included N ≈ 50 patients. The study at large found these results: Low levels of normalized T-cell clonal expansion were also seen in some patients who did not respond. At doses of 0.1 to 3.0 mg/kg, clonal expansion of both CD4+ and CD8+ blood T cells was observed from baseline to week 6. In the 0.1-3.0 mg/kg groups, partial responders were among the patients with the lowest normalized peripheral clonal expansion, particularly in CD8+ T cells. The antigen specificity of the clonally expanded peripheral T cells was not determined. After ivuxolimab, more expanded clones were found on average in CD8+ T cells than in CD4+ T cells.

Relative to germline, V is 5 bases shorter and J is 0 bases shorter, with 23 bases between their ends. Sequences SEHNR (CDR1) and FQNEAQ (CDR2) are obtained from the germline V gene (reference sequence). From cysteine to phenylalanine, the CDR3 is 19 amino acids long. Solely the CDR3 DNA is kept, with 57 bases framed from the first base. The trial excluded patients who had a history of autoimmune disease or were on systemic immunosuppression. Peripheral blood for TCR sequencing was drawn from every dose cohort at baseline, at cycle 4 day 1 and at cycle 7 day 1. The samples were drawn from a first-in-human, open-label, multicenter phase I dose-escalation trial of ivuxolimab. Adults with locally advanced or metastatic melanoma, renal cell, hepatocellular, or head and neck squamous cell carcinoma were enrolled in the trial. Before TCR sequencing, CD4+ T cells and CD8+ T cells from peripheral blood were sorted into separate populations.

To note about this clone: This receptor's antigen is unknown. No much larger clonotype is one base removed from it; base qualities were not supplied.

To sequence the TCRbeta CDR3 region, genomic DNA was isolated from the sorted cells. TCRbeta CDR3 regions were sequenced using the immunoSEQ Assay. Here the immuneACCESS table is served through TCRdb, limited to in-frame sequences with V and J called. Missing clones are a known gap in these copies; in checked studies unresolved V genes cover under half, and the rest lacks a known reason. This sample lists tens of thousands of clones; roughly 84% were detected once. The ten top clones hold roughly 0.8% of the sample. The rearranged segments are TRBV7-9 and TRBJ1-3, and the D gene may be TRBD1, 6 bases matching. The origin of this receptor is an adult with an advanced solid tumor such as melanoma, head and neck, liver or kidney cancer. The sequenced sample was CD4+ or CD8+ T cells sorted from blood, obtained in a trial of the OX40 agonist ivuxolimab. The CDR3 has the sequence CASSTLERRGAHSGNTIYF. The DNA sequence reads TGTGCCAGCAGCACCCTAGAGCGCCGGGGGGCCCACTCTGGAAACACCATATATTTT.